This entry features one TCR beta chain sequence. Deletions cut 3 bases from V and 0 bases from J, with 6 bases between. CDR3 size: 14 residues. Looked up from germline, CDR1 is LNHDA and CDR2 is SQIVND (reference sequence). With random hexamers, reverse transcription was performed on about 0.5 to 1 ug of RNA. TCRdb passed the immunoSEQ multiplex PCR reads through MiXCR, listing each CDR3 protein once. This table holds approximately 100,000 distinct CDR3 sequences, 85% to 95% found once. These data come from a study of CD8 T cells in Susac syndrome. The source is a human donor in good health. The specimen was CD4+ T cells from PBMCs. The genes are TRBV19 and TRBJ1-5, with no clear D. CDR3 DNA: TGTGCCAGTAGTATTGTGGGTAGCAATCAGCCCCAGCATTTT. Translating it yields CASSIVGSNQPQHF.